This is a list of T cell receptor beta chains from one sample in a study of T-cell reconstitution after alpha-beta-depleted transplantation in children. TCRdb called the PCR reads again in MiXCR, with one record for every CDR3 protein. This table holds about 110,000 distinct CDR3 sequences, 10% found once. The specimen was PBMCs, collected before TCRalphabeta/CD19-depleted stem cell transplant. These receptors were collected from a boy between 2 and 10 years old with acute lymphoblastic leukemia, due to receive a stem cell transplant. Each CDR3 is given with its conserved first and last residue. The order of the fields is D gene, J gene, clone size, V gene, CDR3 DNA, CDR3 protein. D genes are given only for firm matches. Clone size, where shown, is once, few, many, or a class for clones that have expanded.

>NA|TRBJ1-2|few|TRBV20-1
TGCAGTGCTAGAGATCCTCTGTTGGGCTATGGCTACACCTTC
CSARDPLLGYGYTF
>NA|TRBJ1-4|NA|TRBV2
TGTGCCAGCAGAAAAAAGTGGGGGACTAATGAAAAACTGTTTTTT
CASRKKWGTNEKLFF
>NA|TRBJ1-5|many|TRBV28
TGTGCCAGCAGTTTAGAGGGTAGCAATCAGCCCCAGCATTTT
CASSLEGSNQPQHF
>TRBD2|TRBJ2-5|NA|TRBV5-8
TGTGCCAGCACCCCACCATGGGGGGGAAAGACCCAGTACTTC
CASTPPWGGKTQYF
>TRBD1|TRBJ1-1|few|TRBV5-1
TGCGCCAGCAGCGGGACAGGGGGGAGGACTGAAGCTTTCTTT
CASSGTGGRTEAFF
>NA|TRBJ2-1|few|TRBV10-3
TGTGCCATCAGTGAGTCCGGGACCCCCGCGCGCAATGAGCAGTTCTTC
CAISESGTPARNEQFF
>NA|TRBJ2-7|NA|TRBV5-3
TGTGCCATGGCCCCCAGGCGGAGAGAAGTTTACGAGCAGTACTTC
CAMAPRRREVYEQYF
>NA|TRBJ1-1|NA|TRBV7-6
TGTGCCTCGTTGTACAGGCCGAACACTGAAGCTTTCTTT
CASLYRPNTEAFF
>NA|TRBJ2-7|NA|TRBV20-1
TGCAGTGCTAGACCGACAGTAACCTACGAGCAGTACTTC
CSARPTVTYEQYF
>NA|TRBJ2-1|many|TRBV5-1
TGCGCCAGCGGCAGCGGTAGTTCTGGGTATGAGCAGTTCTTC
CASGSGSSGYEQFF
>NA|TRBJ2-7|few|TRBV20-1
TGCAGTGCTAGAGACGCCGACAGCGGACCATACTACGAGCAGTACTTC
CSARDADSGPYYEQYF
>TRBD1|TRBJ2-2|few|TRBV29-1
TGCAGCGCCGGGACAGGAGGCACCGGGGAGCTGTTTTTT
CSAGTGGTGELFF
>NA|TRBJ2-1|few|TRBV5-1
TGCGCCAGCAGCGACCCTAGCCAAGGGGTCTACAATGAGCAGTTCTTC
CASSDPSQGVYNEQFF
>NA|TRBJ2-7|few|TRBV7-9
TGTGCCAGCAGCCCTCCGGCGGGAACCTACGAGCAGTACTTC
CASSPPAGTYEQYF
>NA|TRBJ2-1|few|TRBV4-2
TGTGCCAGCAGCCAAGATCTATACTATGAGCAGTTCTTC
CASSQDLYYEQFF
>TRBD2|TRBJ2-1|many|TRBV12-3/TRBV12-4
TGTGCCAGCAGTCCGGCTAGCGGGAGGAACAATGAGCAGTTCTTC
CASSPASGRNNEQFF
>NA|TRBJ2-1|NA|TRBV27
TGTGCCGCATGGAGAAACGATGAGCAGTTCTTC
CAAWRNDEQFF
>NA|TRBJ2-3|many|TRBV7-2
TGTGCCAGCAGCTTCGGCACAGATACGCAGTATTTT
CASSFGTDTQYF